This T cell receptor beta chain was profiled in a study of spatial heterogeneity in lung cancer. About the research overall: Sequences of the beta chain were consistently detected in greater numbers than alpha-chain sequences.

Regarding the study as a whole: Among blood samples, ubiquitous expanded tumor TCRs appeared more at resection than at follow-up.

The time point is: sample taken at primary tumor resection. Tumor, nontumor lung or frozen PBMC supplied whole RNA that was sequenced unsorted. The donors comprised roughly 71 untreated early-stage non-small cell lung cancer patients. CDR3 length: 11 amino acids. Trimming left V 4 bases short and J 6 bases short, with 6 bases between. CDR1 and CDR2 (germline): SGHNT, YYREEE (reference sequence). Individual TCR cDNA molecules each bore their own unique molecular identifier. TCRdb used MiXCR to reprocess the 5' RACE reads, holding one entry per CDR3 protein. The table includes roughly 8,000 distinct CDR3 sequences, 7.5% to 10% detected once. Ten or more counts support this clonotype. What it binds is unknown. The size of this beta chain means little, since it is a stray read in a library made for alpha chains.

The chain couples TRBV5-4 to TRBJ2-3; D unclear. Material: PBMCs, obtained at surgery. This TCR derives from a male donor with early-stage non-small cell lung cancer. The CDR3 loop is CASSLADTQYF. In DNA, the CDR3 is TGTGCCAGCAGCCTCGCCGATACGCAGTATTTT.